One and the same sample provided the 14 T cell receptor beta chains below, sequenced in a study of identical twins. TCRdb re-called the 5' RACE reads with MiXCR, one entry per CDR3 protein. The sample consists of approximately 630,000 distinct CDR3 sequences, under 8.5% of them appearing once. This same sample was also taken into another study, of yellow fever vaccine responses in identical twins.

The sample was PBMCs. The receptors originated from a woman aged 18-29 years in good health.

This clonotype was detected many times. The chain recombines TRBV20-1 with TRBJ1-6; tentatively, D is TRBD1 (5 bases). V gave up 3 bases and J gave up 7 bases, with 13 bases separating them. The germline V gene encodes CDR1 DFQATT and CDR2 SNEGSKA (reference sequence). CDR3 length: 14 residues. The CDR3 loop reads CSASGAGLNSPLHF. The CDR3 DNA reads TGCAGTGCTAGCGGCGCAGGGCTGAATTCACCCCTCCACTTT.

This clonotype was detected only a few times. This sequence joins TRBV28 and TRBJ1-2, with TRBD1 as a possible D gene (6 bases). The CDR3 runs 13 residues. CDR1 is MDHEN, CDR2 SYDVKM, per germline. V lost 2 bases to trimming and J lost 7 bases, with 11 bases between them. The DNA for the CDR3 is TGTGCCAGCAGTTTAGCGGGGGCAGGTGGCTACACCTTC. This sequence encodes CASSLAGAGGYTF.

Only a few counts were recorded for this clonotype. The chain has TRBV28 and TRBJ2-5, with a weak D call TRBD1 (6 bases). This CDR3 contains 14 residues. V shed 1 base and J shed 2 bases, with 8 bases lying between them. Germline CDR1 reads MDHEN; CDR2 reads SYDVKM. The DNA of the CDR3 is TGTGCCAGCAGTTTATCTGGACAGCAAGAGACCCAGTACTTC. This gives the protein CASSLSGQQETQYF.

This clonotype was observed at least ten times. At one boundary the junction diverges from the germline segment, which might be a read error. The chain combines TRBV28 with TRBJ2-7; D is ambiguous. The CDR3 length is 12 residues. Germline CDR1 reads MDHEN; CDR2 reads SYDVKM. The chain's CDR3 is CASSLLNYEQYF. The CDR3 region has the DNA TGCGCCAGCAGCCTACTAAACTACGAGCAGTACTTC.

This clonotype was recorded at least ten times. V is TRBV5-8 and J is TRBJ1-1, with D possibly matching TRBD1 (6 bases). The CDR3 totals 15 residues. The germline V gene has CDR1 SGHTS and CDR2 YDEGEE. The V gene lost 2 bases and the J gene lost 1 base, with 12 bases spanning the gap. CDR3 amino acids: CASSLRGLGNTEAFF. In nucleotides, the CDR3 is TGTGCCAGCAGCTTACGGGGGCTCGGGAACACTGAAGCTTTCTTT.

This clonotype was seen ten or more times. The chain carries TRBV20-1 and TRBJ2-1; no reliable D call. CDR3 length: 10 amino acids. CDR1 and CDR2 (germline): DFQATT, SNEGSKA (reference sequence). Trimming shortened V by 5 bases and J by 15 bases, and 14 bases separated the two germline ends. DNA for the CDR3: TGCAGTGCTCCTAACCCCGGCGGGTTCTTC. This translates into CSAPNPGGFF.

In its sample, this clonotype was seen many times. The V and J genes are TRBV24-1 and TRBJ1-2; 7 positions agree with TRBD1. In germline, CDR1 is KGHDR, CDR2 SFDVKD. The CDR3 sequence is 14 residues long. Trimming took 3 bases from V and 7 from J; bases not matched to a gene: 7. CDR3 amino acids: CATSDRAGGSGYTF. CDR3 bases: TGTGCCACCAGTGATCGGGCAGGGGGTAGTGGCTACACCTTC.

In its sample, this clonotype was seen many times. The CDR3 sequence: CASTKGLATYNEQFF. The CDR3 DNA reads TGTGCCAGCACCAAAGGGCTAGCAACCTACAATGAGCAGTTCTTC. V and J are TRBV12-3 or TRBV12-4 and TRBJ2-1, with a weak D call TRBD2 (5 bases). The CDR3 covers 15 residues. Trimming took 7 bases from V and 2 from J, leaving 15 bases between them.

The chain has TRBV5-6 and TRBJ2-1; TRBD1 agrees at 9 bases. The CDR3 runs 15 residues. Per the germline V gene, CDR1 is SGHDT and CDR2 is YYEEEE. The V and J ends lost 5 bases and 3 bases, in that order; junction bases with no gene match: 6. The CDR3 bases are TGTGCCAGCAGGCTAGGGACAGGGTTCTACAATGAGCAGTTCTTC. It codes for CASRLGTGFYNEQFF. Together with reference TRBV5-6 and TRBJ2-1, the CDR3 gives the full variable domain: DAGVTQSPTHLIKTRGQQVTLRCSPKSGHDTVSWYQQALGQGPQFIFQYYEEEERQRGNFPDRFSGHQFPNYSSELNVNALLLGDSALYLCASRLGTGFYNEQFFGPGTRLTVL.

This clonotype was observed many times. The germline gene is not matched at one end of the junction; a read error may be the cause. The chain employs TRBV20-1 and TRBJ2-4, with D unresolved. From germline, CDR1 is DFQATT and CDR2 SNEGSKA (reference sequence). The CDR3 has 14 amino acids. Here the CDR3 DNA reads TGCAGTGCTAGGGTTGACGGAGCCAAGAACATTCAGTACTTC. Protein product: CSARVDGAKNIQYF.

This chain joins TRBV6-5 and TRBJ2-1; D not resolved. Germline V gene data show CDR1 as MNHEY and CDR2 as SVGAGI. Trimming took 0 bases from V and 8 from J, leaving 11 bases between them. The CDR3 consists of 14 residues. The CDR3 coding sequence is TGTGCCAGCAGTTACTCCTTCTCACTCTATGAGCAGTTCTTC. This encodes CASSYSFSLYEQFF.

This chain links TRBV7-8 with TRBJ2-1; 8 bases align to TRBD2. CDR3 size: 12 residues. The V gene's germline CDR1 is SGHVS and CDR2 FQNEAQ. With 5 bases clipped from V and 14 bases from J, the junction kept 8 bases outside the gene matches. CDR3 residues: CASSMTGGWEFF. CDR3 DNA: TGTGCCAGCAGCATGACGGGGGGGTGGGAGTTCTTC.

This chain joins TRBV20-1 and TRBJ2-6, with 7 bases fitting TRBD1. CDR3 length: 18 amino acids. CDR1 DFQATT and CDR2 SNEGSKA come from the germline V gene (reference sequence). V shed 0 bases, J shed 0 bases, and the junction held 8 bases outside the gene matches. This chain's CDR3 is CSARDRRGGDSGANVLTF. The CDR3 nucleotides are TGCAGTGCTAGAGATCGAAGAGGGGGCGACTCTGGGGCCAACGTCCTGACTTTC.

This clonotype was counted a few times. The chain employs TRBV28 and TRBJ2-1; 9 nucleotides agree with TRBD2. Trimming at V came to 5 bases and at J to 0 bases, leaving 5 bases not matched to a gene. Germline assignment: CDR1 MDHEN and CDR2 SYDVKM. This CDR3 has 16 amino acids. DNA of the CDR3: TGTGCCAGCAGTACCTATAGCGGGAGCTCCTACAATGAGCAGTTCTTC. Encoded protein: CASSTYSGSSYNEQFF.